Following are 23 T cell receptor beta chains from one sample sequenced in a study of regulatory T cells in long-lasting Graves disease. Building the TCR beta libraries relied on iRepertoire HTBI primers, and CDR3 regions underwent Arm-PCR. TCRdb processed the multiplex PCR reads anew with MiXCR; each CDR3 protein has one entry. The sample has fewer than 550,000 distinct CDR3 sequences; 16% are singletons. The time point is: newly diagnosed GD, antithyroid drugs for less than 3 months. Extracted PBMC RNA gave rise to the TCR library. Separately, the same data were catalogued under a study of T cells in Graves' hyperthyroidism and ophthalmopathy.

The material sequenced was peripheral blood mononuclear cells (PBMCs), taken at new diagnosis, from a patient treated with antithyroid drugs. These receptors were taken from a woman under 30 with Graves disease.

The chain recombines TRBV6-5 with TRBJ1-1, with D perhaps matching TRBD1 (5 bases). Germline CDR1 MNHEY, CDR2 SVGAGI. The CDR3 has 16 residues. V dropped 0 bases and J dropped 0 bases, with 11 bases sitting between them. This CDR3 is CASSYSTVALNTEAFF. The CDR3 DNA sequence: TGTGCCAGCAGTTACTCGACAGTGGCATTGAACACTGAAGCTTTCTTT.

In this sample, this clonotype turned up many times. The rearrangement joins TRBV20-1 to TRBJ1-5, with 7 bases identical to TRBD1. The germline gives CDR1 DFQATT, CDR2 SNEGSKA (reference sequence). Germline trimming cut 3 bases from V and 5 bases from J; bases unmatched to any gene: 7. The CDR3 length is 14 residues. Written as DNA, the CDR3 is TGCAGTGCTAGTTTAGCAGGGGGGTATCAGCCCCAGCATTTT. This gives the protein CSASLAGGYQPQHF.

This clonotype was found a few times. This chain's CDR3 is CASTYLQYNEQFF. The CDR3 DNA is TGTGCCAGCACCTACTTGCAGTACAATGAGCAGTTCTTC. The gene calls are TRBV12-3 or TRBV12-4 and TRBJ2-1, with unresolved D. With 7 bases removed from V and 4 bases from J, the gap between germline ends came to 11 bases. This CDR3 has 13 amino acids.

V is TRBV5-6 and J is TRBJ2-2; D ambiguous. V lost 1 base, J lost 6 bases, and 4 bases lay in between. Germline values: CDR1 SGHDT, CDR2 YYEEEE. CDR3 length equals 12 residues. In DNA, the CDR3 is TGTGCCAGCAGCTTGTTCCCCGGGGAGCTGTTTTTT. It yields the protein CASSLFPGELFF.

The CDR3 DNA reads TGCAGTGCTATGGAAGGACTAGCGGGCCGCGAGACCCAGTACTTC. It codes for CSAMEGLAGRETQYF. V usage is TRBV20-1 and J usage is TRBJ2-5, with 11 bases aligning to TRBD2. From germline, CDR1 is DFQATT and CDR2 SNEGSKA (reference sequence). This CDR3 spans 15 amino acids. Losses at the gene ends were 4 bases for V and 5 bases for J; bases not matched to a gene: 9.

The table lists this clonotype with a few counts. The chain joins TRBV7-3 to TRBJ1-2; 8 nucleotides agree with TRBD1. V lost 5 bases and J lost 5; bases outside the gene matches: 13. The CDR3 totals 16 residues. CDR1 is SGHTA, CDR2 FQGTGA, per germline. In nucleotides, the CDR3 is TGTGCCAGCAGCATCACCTGGGGGGACAGGATATATGGCTACACCTTC. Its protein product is CASSITWGDRIYGYTF.

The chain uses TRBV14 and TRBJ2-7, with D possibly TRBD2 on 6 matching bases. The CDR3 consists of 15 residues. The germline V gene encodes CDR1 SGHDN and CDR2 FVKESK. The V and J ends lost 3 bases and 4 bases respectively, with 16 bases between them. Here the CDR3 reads CASSHIADVKYEQYF. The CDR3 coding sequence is TGTGCCAGCAGCCACATAGCGGACGTGAAGTACGAGCAGTACTTC.

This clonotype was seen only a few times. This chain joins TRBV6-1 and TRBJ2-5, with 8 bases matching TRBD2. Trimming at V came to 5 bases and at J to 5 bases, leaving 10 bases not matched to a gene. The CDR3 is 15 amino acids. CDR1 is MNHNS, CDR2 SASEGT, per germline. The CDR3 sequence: CASSLAGPPSETQYF. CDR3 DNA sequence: TGTGCCAGCAGTCTAGCGGGCCCCCCGAGCGAGACCCAGTACTTC.

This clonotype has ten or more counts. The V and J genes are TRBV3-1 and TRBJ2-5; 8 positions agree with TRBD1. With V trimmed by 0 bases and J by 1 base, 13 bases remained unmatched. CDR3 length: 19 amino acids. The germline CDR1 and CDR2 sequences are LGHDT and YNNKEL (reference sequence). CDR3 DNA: TGTGCCAGCAGCCAAGATTATTTGGCAGGGGGCGCCTCCCAAGAGACCCAGTACTTC. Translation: CASSQDYLAGGASQETQYF.

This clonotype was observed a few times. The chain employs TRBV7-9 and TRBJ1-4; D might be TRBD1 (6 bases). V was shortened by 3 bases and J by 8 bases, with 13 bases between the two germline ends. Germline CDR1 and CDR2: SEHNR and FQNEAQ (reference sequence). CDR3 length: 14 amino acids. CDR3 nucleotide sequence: TGTGCCAGCAGCTTGTTCAGGGGCGACGAAAAACTGTTTTTT. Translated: CASSLFRGDEKLFF.

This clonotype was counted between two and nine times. The CDR3, as DNA: TGTGCCAGCAGCGTAGTCTCTAGTGGGACCCAGTACTTC. Residues: CASSVVSSGTQYF. The chain employs TRBV9 and TRBJ2-5, with D unclear. Trimming left V 0 bases short and J 7 bases short, with 10 bases between. This CDR3 comprises 13 residues. CDR1 and CDR2 (germline): SGDLS, YYNGEE.

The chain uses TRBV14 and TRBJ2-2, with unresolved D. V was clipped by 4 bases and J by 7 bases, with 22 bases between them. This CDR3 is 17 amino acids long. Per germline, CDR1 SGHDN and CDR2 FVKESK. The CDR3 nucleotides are TGTGCCAGCAGCCCCGGCTCTGGCGGCCCCCATGGCGGGGAGCTGTTTTTT. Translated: CASSPGSGGPHGGELFF.

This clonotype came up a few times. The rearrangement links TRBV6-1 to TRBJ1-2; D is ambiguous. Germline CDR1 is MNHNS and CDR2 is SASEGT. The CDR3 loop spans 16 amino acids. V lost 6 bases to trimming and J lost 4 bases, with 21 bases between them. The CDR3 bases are TGTGCCAGCAGGGGTCTAACAGCTCGGGCCAGCTATGGCTACACCTTC. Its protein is CASRGLTARASYGYTF.

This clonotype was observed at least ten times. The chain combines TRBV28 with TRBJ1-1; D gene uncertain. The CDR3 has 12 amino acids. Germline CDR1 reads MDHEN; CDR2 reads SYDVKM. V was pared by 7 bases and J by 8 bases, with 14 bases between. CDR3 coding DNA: TGTGCCAGCACCCAACTCGGCGGAGAAGCTTTCTTT. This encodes CASTQLGGEAFF.

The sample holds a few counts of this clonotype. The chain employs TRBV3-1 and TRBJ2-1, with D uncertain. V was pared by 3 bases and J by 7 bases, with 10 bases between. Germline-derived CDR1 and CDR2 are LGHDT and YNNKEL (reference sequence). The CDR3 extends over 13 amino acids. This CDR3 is CASSHTYVNEQFF. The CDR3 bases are TGTGCCAGCAGCCATACCTACGTTAATGAGCAGTTCTTC.

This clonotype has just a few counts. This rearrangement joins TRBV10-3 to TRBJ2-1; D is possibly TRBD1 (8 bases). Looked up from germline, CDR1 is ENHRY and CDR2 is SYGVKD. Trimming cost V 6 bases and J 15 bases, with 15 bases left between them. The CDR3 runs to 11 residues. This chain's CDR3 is CAISIQGGWFF. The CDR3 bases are TGTGCCATCAGCATACAGGGGGGGTGGTTCTTC.

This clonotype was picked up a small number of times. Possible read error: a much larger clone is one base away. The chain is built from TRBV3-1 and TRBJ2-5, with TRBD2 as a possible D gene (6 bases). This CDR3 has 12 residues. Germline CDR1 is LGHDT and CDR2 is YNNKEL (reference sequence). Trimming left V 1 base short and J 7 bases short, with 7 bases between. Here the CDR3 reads CASSQGGVTQYF. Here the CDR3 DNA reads TGTGCCAGCAGCCAAGGGGGGGTGACCCAGTACTTC.

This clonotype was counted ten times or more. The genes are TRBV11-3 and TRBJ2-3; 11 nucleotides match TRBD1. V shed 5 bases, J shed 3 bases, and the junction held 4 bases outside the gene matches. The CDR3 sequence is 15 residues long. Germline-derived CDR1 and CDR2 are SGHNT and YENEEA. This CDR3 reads CASSQGQGATDTQYF. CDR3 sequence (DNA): TGTGCCAGCAGCCAAGGACAGGGGGCTACAGATACGCAGTATTTT.

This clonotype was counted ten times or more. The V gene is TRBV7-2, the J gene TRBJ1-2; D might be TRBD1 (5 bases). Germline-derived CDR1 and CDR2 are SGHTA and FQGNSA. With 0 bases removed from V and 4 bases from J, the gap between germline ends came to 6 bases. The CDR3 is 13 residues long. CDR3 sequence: CASSLAGGYGYTF. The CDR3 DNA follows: TGTGCCAGCAGCTTAGCTGGGGGCTATGGCTACACCTTC.

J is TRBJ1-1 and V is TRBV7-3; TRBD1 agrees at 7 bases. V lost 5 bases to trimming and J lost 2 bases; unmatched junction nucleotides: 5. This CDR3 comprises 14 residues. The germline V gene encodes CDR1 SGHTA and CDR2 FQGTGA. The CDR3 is CASSETGINTEAFF. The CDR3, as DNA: TGTGCCAGCAGCGAGACAGGGATTAACACTGAAGCTTTCTTT.

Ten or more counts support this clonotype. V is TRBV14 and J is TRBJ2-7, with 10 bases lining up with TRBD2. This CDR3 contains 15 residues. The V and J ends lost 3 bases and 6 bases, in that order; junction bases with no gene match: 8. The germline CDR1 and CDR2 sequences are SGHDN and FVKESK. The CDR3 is CASSQRLAGVVEQYF. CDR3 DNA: TGTGCCAGCAGCCAGAGGCTAGCGGGAGTCGTCGAGCAGTACTTC.

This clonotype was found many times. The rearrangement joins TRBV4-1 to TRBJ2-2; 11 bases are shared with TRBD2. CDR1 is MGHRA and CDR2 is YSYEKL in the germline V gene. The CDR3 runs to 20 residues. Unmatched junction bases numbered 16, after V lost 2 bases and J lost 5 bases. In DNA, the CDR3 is TGCGCCAGCAGCCAACCCCCCTTACTAGCGGGAGTTGTACGAACCGGGGAGCTGTTTTTT. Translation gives CASSQPPLLAGVVRTGELFF.

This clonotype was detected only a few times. The CDR3 reads CASSAAGSLEAFF. The DNA of the CDR3 is TGTGCCAGCAGTGCCGCAGGGAGCCTTGAAGCTTTCTTT. The chain uses TRBV6-4 and TRBJ1-1, with D perhaps TRBD1 (5 bases). Trimming stripped 4 bases from V and 7 bases from J, with 13 bases between. The CDR3 loop spans 13 amino acids. CDR1 MRHNA and CDR2 SNTAGT come from the germline V gene.